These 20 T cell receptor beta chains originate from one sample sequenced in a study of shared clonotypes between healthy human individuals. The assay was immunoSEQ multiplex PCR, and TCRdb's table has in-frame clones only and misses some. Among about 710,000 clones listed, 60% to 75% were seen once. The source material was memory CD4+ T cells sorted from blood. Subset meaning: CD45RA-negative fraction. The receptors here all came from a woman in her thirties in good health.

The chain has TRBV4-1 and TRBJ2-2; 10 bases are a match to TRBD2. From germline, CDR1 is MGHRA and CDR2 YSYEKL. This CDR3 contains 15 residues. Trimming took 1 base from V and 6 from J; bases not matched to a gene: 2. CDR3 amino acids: CASSQAGLAAGELFF. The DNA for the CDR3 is TGCGCCAGCAGCCAAGCAGGACTAGCGGCCGGGGAGCTGTTTTTT.

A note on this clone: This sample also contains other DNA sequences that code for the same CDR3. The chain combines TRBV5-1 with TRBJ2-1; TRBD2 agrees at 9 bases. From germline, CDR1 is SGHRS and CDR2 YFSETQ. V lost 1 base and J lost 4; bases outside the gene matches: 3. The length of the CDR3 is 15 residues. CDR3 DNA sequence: TGCGCCAGCAGCTTGAGTCTAGCGGGGTACAATGAGCAGTTCTTC. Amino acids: CASSLSLAGYNEQFF.

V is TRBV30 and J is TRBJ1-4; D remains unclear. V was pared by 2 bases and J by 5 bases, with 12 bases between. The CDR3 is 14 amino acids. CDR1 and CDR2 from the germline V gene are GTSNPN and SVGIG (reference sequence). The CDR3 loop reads CAWSPQEINEKLFF. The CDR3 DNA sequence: TGTGCCTGGAGTCCCCAGGAAATAAATGAAAAACTGTTTTTT.

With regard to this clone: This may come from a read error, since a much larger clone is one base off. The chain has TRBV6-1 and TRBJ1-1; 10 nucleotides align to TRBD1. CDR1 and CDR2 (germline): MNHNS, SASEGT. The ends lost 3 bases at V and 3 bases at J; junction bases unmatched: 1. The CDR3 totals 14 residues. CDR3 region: CASSEGQGYTEAFF. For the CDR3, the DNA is TGTGCCAGCAGTGAGGGACAGGGGTACACTGAAGCTTTCTTT.

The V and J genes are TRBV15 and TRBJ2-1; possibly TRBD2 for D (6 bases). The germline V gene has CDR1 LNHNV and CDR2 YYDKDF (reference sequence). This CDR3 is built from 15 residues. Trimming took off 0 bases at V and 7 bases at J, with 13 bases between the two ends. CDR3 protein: CATSRDLAGWNEQFF. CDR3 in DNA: TGTGCCACCAGCAGAGATCTGGCGGGGTGGAATGAGCAGTTCTTC.

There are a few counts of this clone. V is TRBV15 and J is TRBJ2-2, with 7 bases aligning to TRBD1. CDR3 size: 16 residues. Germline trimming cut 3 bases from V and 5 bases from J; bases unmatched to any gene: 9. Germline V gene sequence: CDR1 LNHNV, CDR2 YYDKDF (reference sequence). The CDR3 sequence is CATSRTGTAKTGELFF. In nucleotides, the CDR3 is TGTGCCACCAGCAGGACCGGGACAGCAAAAACCGGGGAGCTGTTTTTT.

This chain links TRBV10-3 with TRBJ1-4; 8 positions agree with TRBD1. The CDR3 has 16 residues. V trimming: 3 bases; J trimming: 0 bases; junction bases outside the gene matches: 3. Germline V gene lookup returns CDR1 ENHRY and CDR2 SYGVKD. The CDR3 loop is CAISDRGPATNEKLFF. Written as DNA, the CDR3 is TGTGCCATCAGTGACAGGGGGCCAGCAACTAATGAAAAACTGTTTTTT.

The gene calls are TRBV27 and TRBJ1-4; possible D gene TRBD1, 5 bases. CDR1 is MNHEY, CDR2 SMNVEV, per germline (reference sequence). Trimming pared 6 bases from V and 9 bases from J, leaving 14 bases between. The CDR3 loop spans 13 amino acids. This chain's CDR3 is CASRRGEAQKLFF. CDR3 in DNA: TGTGCCAGCAGGAGGGGCGAAGCTCAAAAACTGTTTTTT.

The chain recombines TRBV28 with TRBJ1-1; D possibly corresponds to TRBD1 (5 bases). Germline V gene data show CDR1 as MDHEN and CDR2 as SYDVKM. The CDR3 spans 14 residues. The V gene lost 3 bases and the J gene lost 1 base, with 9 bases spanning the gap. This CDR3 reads CASSFGDGNTEAFF. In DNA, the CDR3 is TGTGCCAGCAGTTTTGGGGACGGGAACACTGAAGCTTTCTTT.

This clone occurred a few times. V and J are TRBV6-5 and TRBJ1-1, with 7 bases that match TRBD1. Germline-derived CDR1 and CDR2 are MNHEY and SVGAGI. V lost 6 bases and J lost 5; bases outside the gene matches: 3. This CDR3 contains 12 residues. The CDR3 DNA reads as TGTGCCAGCAGGGACAGGTGGACTGAAGCTTTCTTT. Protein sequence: CASRDRWTEAFF.

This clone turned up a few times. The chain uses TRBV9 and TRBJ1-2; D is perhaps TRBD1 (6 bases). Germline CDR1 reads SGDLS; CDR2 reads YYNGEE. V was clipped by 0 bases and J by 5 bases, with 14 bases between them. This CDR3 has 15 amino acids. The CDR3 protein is CASSVVRTADYGYTF. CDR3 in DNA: TGTGCCAGCAGCGTAGTAAGGACAGCCGATTATGGCTACACCTTC.

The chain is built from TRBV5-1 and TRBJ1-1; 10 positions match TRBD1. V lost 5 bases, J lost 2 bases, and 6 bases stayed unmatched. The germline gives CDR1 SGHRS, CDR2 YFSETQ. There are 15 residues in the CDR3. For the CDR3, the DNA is TGCGCCAGCAGTAGACAGGGGGCATCTAACACTGAAGCTTTCTTT. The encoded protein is CASSRQGASNTEAFF.

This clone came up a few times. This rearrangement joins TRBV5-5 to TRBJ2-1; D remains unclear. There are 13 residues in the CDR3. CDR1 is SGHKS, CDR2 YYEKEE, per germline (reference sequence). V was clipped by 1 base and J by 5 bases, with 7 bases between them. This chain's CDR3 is CASSLNSNNEQFF. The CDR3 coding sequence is TGTGCCAGCAGCTTGAACAGCAACAATGAGCAGTTCTTC.

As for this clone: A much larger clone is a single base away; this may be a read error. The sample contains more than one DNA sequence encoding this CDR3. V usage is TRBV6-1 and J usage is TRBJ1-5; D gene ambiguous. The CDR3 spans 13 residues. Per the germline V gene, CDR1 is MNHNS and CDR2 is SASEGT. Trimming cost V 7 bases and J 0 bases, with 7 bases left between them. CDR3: CASNLYSNQPQHF. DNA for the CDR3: TGTGCCAGCAACTTGTATAGCAATCAGCCCCAGCATTTT.

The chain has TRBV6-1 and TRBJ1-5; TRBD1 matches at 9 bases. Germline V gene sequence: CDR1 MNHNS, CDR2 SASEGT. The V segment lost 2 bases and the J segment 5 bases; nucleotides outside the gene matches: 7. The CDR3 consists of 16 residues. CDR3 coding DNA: TGTGCCAGCAGTGAACGGGACAGGGACTTCTATCAGCCCCAGCATTTT. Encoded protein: CASSERDRDFYQPQHF.

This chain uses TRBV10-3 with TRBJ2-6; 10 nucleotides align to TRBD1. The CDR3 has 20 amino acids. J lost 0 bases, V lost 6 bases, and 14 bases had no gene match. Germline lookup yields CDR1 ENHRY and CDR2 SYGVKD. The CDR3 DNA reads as TGTGCCATCAGCGCCGGGACAGGGGTGCAAATGTTCTCTGGGGCCAACGTCCTGACTTTC. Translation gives CAISAGTGVQMFSGANVLTF.

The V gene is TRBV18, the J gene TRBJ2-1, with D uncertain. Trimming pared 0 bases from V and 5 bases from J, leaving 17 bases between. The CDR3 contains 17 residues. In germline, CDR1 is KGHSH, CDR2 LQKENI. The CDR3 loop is CASSPPLRHPDHNEQFF. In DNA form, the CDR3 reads TGTGCCAGCTCACCACCCCTCCGACACCCTGACCACAATGAGCAGTTCTTC.

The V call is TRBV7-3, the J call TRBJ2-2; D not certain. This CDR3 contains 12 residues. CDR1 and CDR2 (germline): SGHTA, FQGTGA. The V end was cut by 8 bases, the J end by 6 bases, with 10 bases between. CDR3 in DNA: TGTGCCAGCGGCAATGGCCCCGGGGAGCTGTTTTTT. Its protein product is CASGNGPGELFF.

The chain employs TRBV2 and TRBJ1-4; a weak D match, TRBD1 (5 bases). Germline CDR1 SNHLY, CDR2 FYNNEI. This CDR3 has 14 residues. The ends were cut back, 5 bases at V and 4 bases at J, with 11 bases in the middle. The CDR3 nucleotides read TGTGCCAGCAGTAGAGGGGAGAATAATGAAAAACTGTTTTTT. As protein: CASSRGENNEKLFF. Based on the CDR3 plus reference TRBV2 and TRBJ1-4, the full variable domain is EPEVTQTPSHQVTQMGQEVILRCVPISNHLYFYWYRQILGQKVEFLVSFYNNEISEKSEIFDDQFSVERPDGSNFTLKIRSTKLEDSAMYFCASSRGENNEKLFFGSGTQLSVL.

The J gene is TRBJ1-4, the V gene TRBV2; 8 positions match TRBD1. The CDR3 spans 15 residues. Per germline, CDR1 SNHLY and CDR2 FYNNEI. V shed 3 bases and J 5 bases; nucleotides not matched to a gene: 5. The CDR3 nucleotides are TGTGCCAGCAGTGAGGAGACAGGGGTCAATGAAAAACTGTTTTTT. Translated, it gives CASSEETGVNEKLFF.